The T cell receptor (beta chain) under discussion was sequenced for a study of cytomegalovirus exposure and HLA in healthy donors listed by TCRdb under 2017. For the wider study: An earlier analysis of 587 of the donors reported 250 to 300 Gb of sequence data and approximately 110 million unique TCR beta sequences from 150 million to 200 million T cells. Every discovery cohort repertoire had been produced on one sequencing platform. The genetic ancestry cluster associated with self-reported Caucasian donors included 81% of the 300 to 400 genotyped donors. An early release that covered roughly 600 HLA-typed donors contained approximately 290 gigabases of sequencing data and 65 million to 100 million unique TCR sequences. A later genetic analysis took genome-wide SNP genotypes for about 55% of the 666 donors and used that subset as a discovery cohort. Both class I and class II loci were covered by HLA typing, at four-digit resolution. Along with the roughly 670-subject first cohort, a separate validation cohort of about 110 different subjects was used. The study profiled the T cell repertoires of 550 to 700 subjects by immunosequencing and related them to cytomegalovirus serostatus. Roughly five DR-DQ haplotypes were treated as single units for association and clustering because of strong linkage in the cohort. To decide whether each TCR beta V gene segment behaved as functional or pseudogenic, an earlier analysis of some 600 of the donors relied on high-throughput TCR beta sequencing. Typing coverage differed by locus: A, B, C, DRB1 and DQB1 were typed in roughly 629-630 donors, DQA1 in about 500, DPA1 in roughly 590, and DPB1 in 472. The aim of the study was to test whether cataloging public T cell receptors could identify signatures of past pathogen exposure. Donor age, sex, ethnicity and CMV serostatus were collected together with the repertoire data. Among about 360 genotyped donors of the cohort, an average of approximately 250,000 unique TCR beta nucleotide sequences were sequenced per donor, around 20% of them non-productive. The study combined high-throughput TCR immunosequencing, statistical association of individual TCRs with disease status, and machine learning to predict cytomegalovirus infection status. The later analysis used no new phenotypic data to find candidate immune exposures, relying instead on TCR beta sequences and their occurrence across donors. A later analysis re-examined previously published TCR beta repertoires from 610 or so donors and added high-resolution HLA genotyping to investigate patterns of TCR occurrence. The full study reports these points: A later analysis found that HLA-associated TCR beta chains were more clonally expanded and had lower generation probabilities than equally common non-associated chains. In a later analysis, most CMV-associated TCR beta chains were found to appear HLA-restricted, with HLA associations seemingly driven largely by CMV exposure. In both the original and validation cohorts, the classifier was reported to diagnose cytomegalovirus status with high specificity and sensitivity. Correlated functional status among segregating V segments might be attributable to linkage disequilibrium, but an unknown experimental factor could not be ruled out. Several of the top co-occurrence clusters appeared to be linked to parvovirus B19, influenza, CMV and Epstein-Barr virus, according to a later analysis. In vitro tests confirmed that a few of the cytomegalovirus-associated TCR beta chains recognize cytomegalovirus antigens. A further reported finding was that TCR beta sequences accurately predicted the HLA-A and HLA-B alleles for most subjects in the first cohort. The study gave a list of 150 to 200 TCR beta chains associated with cytomegalovirus. Because HLA typing was unavailable for some donors at each locus, only the typed subset was used in association tests. Sequencing depth was assumed to be roughly uniform across donors in the presence/absence analyses, though that assumption may not hold. Some IMGT-functional V segments, including TRBV6-2 and TRBV6-3, could not be distinguished by the 87-base-pair reads and were therefore excluded. A later analysis associated about 18,000 TCR beta sequences with specific HLA alleles at a false discovery rate of 0.05. Immune exposure information for the cohort was limited to CMV serostatus. In an earlier analysis of some 500 of the donors, most TCR beta V segments appeared in productive rearrangements about 90% or about 30% of the time, broadly matching IMGT annotations. Because counts were too low, about 18 rarely observed V segments, including chromosome 9 orphons, were left out of the earlier analysis of approximately 500 of the donors. Across donors, most TCR sequences were observed very rarely, whereas some public TCRs were present in many individuals. In a later analysis, TCR association rates were found to vary across HLA loci, with the most associated TCRs seen for DRB1 alleles and the fewest for HLA-C alleles. A cluster of highly shared sequence variants was judged likely to represent a technical artifact of the sequencing pipeline. The authors suggested that the approach could potentially be generalized to other disease states and immunological phenotypes. A later genetic analysis reported fewer N-insertions in productive TCRs among donors in an Asian-associated ancestry cluster than the roughly 700-donor mean. When HLA alleles, especially DR and DQ, strongly co-occurred, attributing TCR associations to individual alleles was difficult. V-gene and J-gene trimming of TCR beta chains was associated with a missense DCLRE1C variant in a later genetic analysis, and the association was replicated in an independent cohort. The cohort was sequenced for TCR beta chains only, and without alpha or paired-chain data the features that could be detected were limited.

This clone was found a few times. Which antigen it targets is not known. The sample holds no much larger clone one base away, and base qualities are not on file. Taken from cysteine to phenylalanine, the CDR3 has 15 residues. Only CDR3 DNA remains: 45 bases, in frame from the first base. The germline V gene gives CDR1 as MNHEY and CDR2 as SVGAGI. Trimming takes 4 bases off V and 7 bases off J; junction bases not matched to a gene: 8. In total, 630 or so healthy bone marrow donors made up the cohort. Cohort members were all nominally healthy when sampled, although unrecorded immune exposures were likely present. The donor tested CMV seropositive, placing the donor among the approximately 290 seropositive members of the cohort. Each donor provided a peripheral blood sample, and peripheral blood mononuclear cells were used for TCR beta sequencing. Genomic DNA was extracted from the blood cell samples with the Qiagen DNeasy Blood Extraction Kit.

The library relied on the immunoSEQ multiplex PCR assay. A mixture of 60 forward primers for TCR Vbeta segments and 13 reverse primers for TCR Jbeta segments was used in the multiplex PCR. Amplification of the CDR3 region of rearranged TCR beta genes was performed with a multiplex PCR assay on genomic DNA. The amplified TCR beta libraries were sequenced on the Illumina HiSeq System as 87-base-pair reads. Regarding the original processing steps: A later analysis counted tens of millions of unique TCR beta chains across the 666 repertoires, and around 9.9 million of these chains were shared by at least two donors. A nearest-neighbor algorithm error-corrected the raw reads and collapsed the reads into unique sequences, merging closely related sequences to remove PCR and sequencing errors. To assign V, D and J gene segments, CDR3 sequences were aligned to IMGT reference sequences. For a sequence to be retained, a match of at least six nucleotides was required to both a V gene segment and a J gene segment. Rearrangements were called productive when the CDR3 lacked stop codons and stayed in frame with V and J; all others were non-productive. CDR3 was defined according to IMGT convention as the region running from the second conserved V-encoded cysteine to the conserved J-encoded phenylalanine. The earlier analysis of 500 to 650 of the donors excluded any sequence lacking an unambiguous match to a single V gene segment. In an earlier analysis of more than 500 of the donors, a V segment was called functional when productive rearrangements were above 56.7%, and segregating when the standard deviation between donors exceeded 5%. A statistical classification framework was developed to diagnose cytomegalovirus status using the catalog of TCR beta chain sequences. A later analysis assigned V and J genes by comparing TCR nucleotide sequences with IMGT/GENE-DB human TR gene sequences. Using the TCRdist pipeline, a later analysis assigned CDR3 sequences along with most-parsimonious VDJ recombination scenarios. In a later analysis, each TCR beta chain was defined by its CDR3 amino acid sequence together with its V-gene family, and reads without a unique V-gene family were excluded. A later analysis removed several hundred highly shared, low-generation-probability nucleotide sequences to deal with suspected cross-contamination and a sequencing artifact. For each public chain, a later analysis derived a clonal expansion index from normalized ranks of inferred template counts within each repertoire. In a later analysis, generation probabilities were computed with a VDJ recombination model fitted to out-of-frame rearrangements, and the resulting probabilities were checked against IGoR. A later analysis scored TCR-TCR, TCR-HLA and TCR-CMV co-occurrence with hypergeometric tests, applying a repertoire-size bias correction to TCR pairs. A later analysis estimated false discovery rates by permuting HLA or CMV assignments 20 times. In a later analysis, co-occurring TCRs were grouped using DBSCAN, with TCRdist sequence similarity added in when clustering inside HLA-allele-positive subsets. For co-occurrence clustering, repertoires with fewer than 30,000 or more than 120,000 public chains were excluded, along with several repertoires with anomalous nucleotide sharing. In TCRdb, the immuneACCESS table is reduced to in-frame sequences with V and J assigned. These tables do not hold every clone; where another copy was compared, an unresolved V gene accounts for under half, and the others remain unexplained. D and trimming come from the DNA, and the V and J calls and clone size come from that table. The sample contains over 100,000 clones, roughly a tenth of them found a single time. The ten largest account for more than 5% of the sample.

This clonotype originated in a man aged 40-49 years in good health and CMV-seropositive. Specimen: PBMCs. The chain uses TRBV6-5 and TRBJ2-1, with 9 junctional bases fitting TRBD1. Here the CDR3 is given as CASSSPRDRVNEQFF. The nucleotide sequence reads as follows: TGTGCCAGCAGTTCCCCCCGGGACAGGGTTAATGAGCAGTTCTTC.